This T cell receptor (beta chain) was captured in a study of vaccination and CD4 T cells after COVID-19. Across the whole study: Overlapping spike peptides served as the stimulus for the cells. These peptides came from SARS-CoV-2 and from the common cold coronaviruses HCoV-NL63, HCoV-OC43 and HCoV-229E.

The treatment is: roughly 10-day PBMC culture with coronavirus spike peptide pools or control peptides (ViraFEST assay). General observations from the study: In convalescent patients, 304 of 307 vaccine-specific clones were mono-reactive for SARS-CoV-2 spike.

This clonotype was observed a handful of times. Antigen specificity is unknown. The assay that was used to sequence DNA from cultured CD4+ T cells was the Oncomine TCR Beta short-read assay. The source of extracted genomic DNA was cultured CD4+ T cells. TCRdb reanalysed the PCR reads using MiXCR and keeps one entry per CDR3 protein. The table shows about 20,000 distinct CDR3 sequences, with less than 55% occurring only once. Per the germline V gene, CDR1 is MNHEY and CDR2 is SVGEGT. The CDR3 runs to 17 residues. V was clipped by 3 bases and J by 4 bases, with 21 bases between them. The chain employs TRBV6-2 or TRBV6-3 and TRBJ1-1; the D is unclear. The TCR sequence derives from a human donor who had recovered from COVID-19. Source: CD4+ T cells from blood, cultured in vitro, taken after SARS-CoV-2 vaccination. This chain's CDR3 is CASSYSTDPKGGTEAFF. In nucleotides, the CDR3 is TGTGCCAGCAGTTATTCGACGGACCCCAAAGGAGGCACTGAAGCTTTCTTT.